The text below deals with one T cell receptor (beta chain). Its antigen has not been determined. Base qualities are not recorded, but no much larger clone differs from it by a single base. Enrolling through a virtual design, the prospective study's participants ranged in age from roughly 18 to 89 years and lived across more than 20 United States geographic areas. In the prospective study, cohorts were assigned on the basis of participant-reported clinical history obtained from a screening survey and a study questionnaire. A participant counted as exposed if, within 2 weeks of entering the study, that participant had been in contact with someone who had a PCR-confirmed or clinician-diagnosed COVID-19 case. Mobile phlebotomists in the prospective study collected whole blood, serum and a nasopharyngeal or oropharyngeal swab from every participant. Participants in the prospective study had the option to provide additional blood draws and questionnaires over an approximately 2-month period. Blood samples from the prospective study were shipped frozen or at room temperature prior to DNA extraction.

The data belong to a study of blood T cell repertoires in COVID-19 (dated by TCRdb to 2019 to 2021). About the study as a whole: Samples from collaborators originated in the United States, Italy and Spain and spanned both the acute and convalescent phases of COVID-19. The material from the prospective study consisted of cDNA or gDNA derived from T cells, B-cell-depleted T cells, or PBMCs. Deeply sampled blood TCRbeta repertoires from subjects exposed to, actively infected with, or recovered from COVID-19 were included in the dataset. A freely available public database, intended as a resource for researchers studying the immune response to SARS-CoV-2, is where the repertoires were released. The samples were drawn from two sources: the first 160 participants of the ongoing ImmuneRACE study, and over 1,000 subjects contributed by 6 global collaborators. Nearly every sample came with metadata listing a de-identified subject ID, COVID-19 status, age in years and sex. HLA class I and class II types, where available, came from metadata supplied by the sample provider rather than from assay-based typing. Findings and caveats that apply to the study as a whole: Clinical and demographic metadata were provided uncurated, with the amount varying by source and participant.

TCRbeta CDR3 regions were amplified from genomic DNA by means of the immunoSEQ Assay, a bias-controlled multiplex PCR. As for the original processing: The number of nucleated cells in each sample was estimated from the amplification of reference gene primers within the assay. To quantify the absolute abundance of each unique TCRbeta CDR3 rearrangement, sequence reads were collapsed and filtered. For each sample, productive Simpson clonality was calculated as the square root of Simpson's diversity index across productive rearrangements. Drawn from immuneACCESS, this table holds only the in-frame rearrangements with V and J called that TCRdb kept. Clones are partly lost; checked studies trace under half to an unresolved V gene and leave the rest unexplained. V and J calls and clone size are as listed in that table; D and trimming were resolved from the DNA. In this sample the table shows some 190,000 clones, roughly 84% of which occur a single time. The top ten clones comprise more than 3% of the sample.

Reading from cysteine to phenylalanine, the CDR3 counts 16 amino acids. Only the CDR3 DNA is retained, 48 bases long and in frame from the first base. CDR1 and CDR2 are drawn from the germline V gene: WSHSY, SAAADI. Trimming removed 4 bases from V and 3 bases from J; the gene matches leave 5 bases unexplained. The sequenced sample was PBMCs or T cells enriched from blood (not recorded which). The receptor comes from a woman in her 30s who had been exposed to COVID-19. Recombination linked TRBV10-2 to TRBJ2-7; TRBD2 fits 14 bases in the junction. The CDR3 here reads CASSGGGLAGGYEQYF. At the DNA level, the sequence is TGCGCCAGCAGTGGGGGCGGACTAGCGGGGGGCTACGAGCAGTACTTC.